The clone carrying this T cell receptor beta chain came up many times. Antigen specificity is unknown. The sample belongs to a study of Graves' ophthalmopathy and Graves' hyperthyroidism. Study-wide results and limits: Ophthalmopathy progression was predicted by the model at just over 70% sensitivity and less than 80% specificity.

CDR1 and CDR2 (germline): MDHEN, SYDVKM. The V and J ends lost 5 bases and 5 bases respectively, with 24 bases between them. This CDR3 spans 17 amino acids. Using RNA transcripts, the TCR beta CDR3 regions were amplified. The workflow started with a first-round RT-PCR run with HTBI primers and then moved on to a second-round multiplex PCR. In TCRdb, the multiplex PCR reads were re-called with MiXCR into one record per CDR3 protein. This sample yields 300,000 to 400,000 distinct CDR3 sequences, of which 17% are seen a single time; 2.4% belongs to the top ten. Sequencing input: peripheral blood. The source of this sequence is an adult woman with stable Graves' hyperthyroidism. The gene calls are TRBV28 and TRBJ1-2, with D perhaps TRBD1 (5 bases). DNA for the CDR3: TGTGCCAGCAGTCCAATATCGGGGCAGGATATGATTTATGGCTACACCTTC. Amino acid sequence: CASSPISGQDMIYGYTF.